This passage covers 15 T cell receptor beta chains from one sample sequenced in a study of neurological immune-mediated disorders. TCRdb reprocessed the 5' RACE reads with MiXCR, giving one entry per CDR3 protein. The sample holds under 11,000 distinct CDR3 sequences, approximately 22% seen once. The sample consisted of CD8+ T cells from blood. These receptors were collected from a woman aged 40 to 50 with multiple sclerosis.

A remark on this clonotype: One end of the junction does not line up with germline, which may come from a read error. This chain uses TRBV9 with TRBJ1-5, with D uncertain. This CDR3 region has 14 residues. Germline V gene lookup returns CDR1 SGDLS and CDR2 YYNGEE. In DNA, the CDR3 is TGTGCCAGCAGTGTAGGAAGGGAGTACAGGCCCCAGCATTTT. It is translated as CASSVGREYRPQHF.

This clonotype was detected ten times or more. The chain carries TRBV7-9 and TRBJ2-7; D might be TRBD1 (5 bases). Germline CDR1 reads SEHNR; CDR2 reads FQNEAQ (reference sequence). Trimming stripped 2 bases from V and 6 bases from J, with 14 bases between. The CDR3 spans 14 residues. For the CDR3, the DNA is TGTGCCAGCAGCTTAACTATGCGGACAAGCGAGCAGTACTTC. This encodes CASSLTMRTSEQYF.

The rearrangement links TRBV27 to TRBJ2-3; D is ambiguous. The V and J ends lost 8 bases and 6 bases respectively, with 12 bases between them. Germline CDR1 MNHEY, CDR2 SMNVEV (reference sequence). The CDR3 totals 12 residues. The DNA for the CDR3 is TGTGCCAGCGGTTACTTTAGGGATACGCAGTATTTT. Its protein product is CASGYFRDTQYF.

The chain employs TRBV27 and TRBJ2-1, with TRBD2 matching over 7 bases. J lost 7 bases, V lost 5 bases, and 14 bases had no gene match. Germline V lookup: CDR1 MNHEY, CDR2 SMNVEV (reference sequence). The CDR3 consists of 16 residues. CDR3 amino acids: CASSIRRTSVGNEQFF. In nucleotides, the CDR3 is TGTGCCAGCAGTATCCGACGGACTAGTGTAGGAAATGAGCAGTTCTTC.

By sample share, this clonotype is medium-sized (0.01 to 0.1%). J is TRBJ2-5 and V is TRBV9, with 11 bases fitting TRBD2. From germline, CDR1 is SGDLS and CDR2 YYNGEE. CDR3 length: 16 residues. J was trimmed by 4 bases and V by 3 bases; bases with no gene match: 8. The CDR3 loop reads CASSGYSGGASETQYF. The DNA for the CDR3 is TGTGCCAGCAGCGGATATAGCGGGGGGGCCTCAGAGACCCAGTACTTC. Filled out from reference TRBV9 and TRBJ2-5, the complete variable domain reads DSGVTQTPKHLITATGQRVTLRCSPRSGDLSVYWYQQSLDQGLQFLIQYYNGEERAKGNILERFSAQQFPDLHSELNLSSLELGDSALYFCASSGYSGGASETQYFGPGTRLLVL.

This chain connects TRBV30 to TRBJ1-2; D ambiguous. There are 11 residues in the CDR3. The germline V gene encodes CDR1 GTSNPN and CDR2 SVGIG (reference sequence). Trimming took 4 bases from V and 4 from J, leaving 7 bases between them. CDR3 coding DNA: TGTGCCTGGAAGGCAGCCTATGGCTACACCTTC. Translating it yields CAWKAAYGYTF.

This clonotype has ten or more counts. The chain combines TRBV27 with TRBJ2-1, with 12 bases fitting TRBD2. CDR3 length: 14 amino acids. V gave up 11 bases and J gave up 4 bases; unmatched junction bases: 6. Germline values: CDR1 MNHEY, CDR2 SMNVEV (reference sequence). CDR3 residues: CAASGGAGYNEQFF. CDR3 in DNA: TGTGCCGCTAGCGGGGGGGCCGGGTACAATGAGCAGTTCTTC.

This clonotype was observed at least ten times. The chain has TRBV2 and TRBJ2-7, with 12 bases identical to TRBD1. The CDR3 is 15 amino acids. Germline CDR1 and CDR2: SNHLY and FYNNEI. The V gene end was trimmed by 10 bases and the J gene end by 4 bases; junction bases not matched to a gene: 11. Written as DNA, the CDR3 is TGTGCCACCTTGGGCACGGGACAGGGGGCTTACGAGCAGTACTTC. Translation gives CATLGTGQGAYEQYF.

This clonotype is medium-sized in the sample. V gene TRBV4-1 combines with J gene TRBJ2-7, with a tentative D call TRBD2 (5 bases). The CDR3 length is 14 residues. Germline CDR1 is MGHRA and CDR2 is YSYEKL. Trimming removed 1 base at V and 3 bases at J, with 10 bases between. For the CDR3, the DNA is TGCGCCAGCAGCCAAGTCGTAGGGAGCTACGAGCAGTACTTC. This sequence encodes CASSQVVGSYEQYF.

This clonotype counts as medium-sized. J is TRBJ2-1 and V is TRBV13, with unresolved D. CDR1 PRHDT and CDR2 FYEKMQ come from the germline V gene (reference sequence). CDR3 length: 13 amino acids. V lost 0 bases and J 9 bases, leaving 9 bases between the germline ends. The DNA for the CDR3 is TGTGCCAGCAGCTTAGGCCTAAATCCTGAGCAGTTCTTC. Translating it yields CASSLGLNPEQFF. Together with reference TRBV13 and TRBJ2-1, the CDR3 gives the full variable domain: AAGVIQSPRHLIKEKRETATLKCYPIPRHDTVYWYQQGPGQDPQFLISFYEKMQSDKGSIPDRFSAQQFSDYHSELNMSSLELGDSALYFCASSLGLNPEQFFGPGTRLTVL.

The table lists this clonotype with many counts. CDR3 region: CASAKGWRNSPLHF. CDR3 sequence (DNA): TGTGCCAGCGCGAAGGGATGGCGAAATTCACCCCTCCACTTT. The V gene is TRBV3-1, the J gene TRBJ1-6; D is undetermined. The V end was cut by 8 bases, the J end by 7 bases, with 15 bases between. This CDR3 is 14 amino acids long. Germline CDR1 is LGHDT and CDR2 is YNNKEL (reference sequence).

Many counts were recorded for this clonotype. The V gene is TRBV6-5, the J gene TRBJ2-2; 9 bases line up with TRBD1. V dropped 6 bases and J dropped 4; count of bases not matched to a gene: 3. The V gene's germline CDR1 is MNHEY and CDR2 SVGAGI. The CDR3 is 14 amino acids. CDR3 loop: CASRQGAGTGELFF. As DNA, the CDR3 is TGTGCCAGCAGACAGGGGGCGGGCACCGGGGAGCTGTTTTTT.

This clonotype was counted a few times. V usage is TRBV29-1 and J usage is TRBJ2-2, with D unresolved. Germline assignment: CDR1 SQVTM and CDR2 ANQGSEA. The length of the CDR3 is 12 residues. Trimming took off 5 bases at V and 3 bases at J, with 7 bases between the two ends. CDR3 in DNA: TGCAGCGTTCGGGTTGACACCGGGGAGCTGTTTTTT. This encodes CSVRVDTGELFF.

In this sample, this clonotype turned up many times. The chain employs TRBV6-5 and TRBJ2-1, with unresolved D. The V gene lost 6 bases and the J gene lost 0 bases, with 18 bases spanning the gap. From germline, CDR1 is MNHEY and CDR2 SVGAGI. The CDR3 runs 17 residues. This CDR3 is CASSATLTLNSYNEQFF. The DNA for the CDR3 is TGTGCCAGCAGCGCTACCTTGACTCTTAACTCCTACAATGAGCAGTTCTTC.

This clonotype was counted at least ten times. CDR3 amino acids: CASSPPGTPTSGELFF. For the CDR3, the DNA is TGTGCCAGCAGCCCCCCCGGGACTCCTACCAGCGGGGAGCTGTTTTTT. This chain connects TRBV3-1 to TRBJ2-2; D might be TRBD2 (6 bases). This CDR3 has 16 amino acids. Per the germline V gene, CDR1 is LGHDT and CDR2 is YNNKEL (reference sequence). The V end was cut by 4 bases, the J end by 7 bases, with 19 bases between.